Listed here are 25 T cell receptor beta chains from one sample, sequenced in a study of T-cell memory formation after mild COVID-19. MiXCR, run by TCRdb on the 5' RACE reads, gives a single entry per CDR3 protein. The sample holds approximately 580,000 distinct CDR3 sequences, around 20% seen once. The sequenced sample consisted of PBMCs or a T cell subset sorted from them (not recorded which). All receptors come from an adult woman who had mild COVID-19 (a few samples of this study predate the infection). Cell type and time point are not known.

This clonotype appeared a few times. As DNA, the CDR3 is TGCAGTGCTAGTGACAGGGGGCAATGGTCCTACAATGAGCAGTTCTTC. Translation gives CSASDRGQWSYNEQFF. The rearrangement uses TRBV20-1 and TRBJ2-1; TRBD1 matches at 10 bases. Germline V gene sequence: CDR1 DFQATT, CDR2 SNEGSKA (reference sequence). The CDR3 has 16 residues. Trimming took 3 bases from V and 1 from J; bases not matched to a gene: 6.

Only a few counts were recorded for this clonotype. The chain combines TRBV7-8 with TRBJ2-2; D not resolved. This CDR3 contains 14 residues. Trimming pared 4 bases from V and 0 bases from J, leaving 6 bases between. Per germline, CDR1 SGHVS and CDR2 FQNEAQ. This chain's CDR3 is CASSSQANTGELFF. CDR3 nucleotides: TGTGCCAGCAGCTCCCAAGCGAACACCGGGGAGCTGTTTTTT.

The rearrangement uses TRBV24-1 and TRBJ2-1; 10 bases line up with TRBD1. Germline loops: CDR1 KGHDR, CDR2 SFDVKD. The CDR3 has 12 residues. Losses at the gene ends were 7 bases for V and 11 bases for J; bases not matched to a gene: 4. The CDR3 DNA follows: TGTGCCACCAGGCGGGGACAGGGGAAGCAGTTCTTC. This codes for CATRRGQGKQFF.

The J gene is TRBJ1-5, the V gene TRBV12-3 or TRBV12-4; 8 bases agree with TRBD1. The CDR3 loop spans 23 amino acids. The V and J ends lost 3 bases and 8 bases, in that order; junction bases with no gene match: 33. The CDR3 sequence: CASSFGWEQGARTGMPGVEPQHF. Written as DNA, the CDR3 is TGTGCCAGCAGTTTTGGCTGGGAGCAGGGGGCAAGGACAGGGATGCCCGGGGTAGAGCCCCAGCATTTT.

This clonotype was detected a few times. An end of the junction differs from the germline gene, which may be a read error. This chain joins TRBV25-1 and TRBJ1-3, with D perhaps TRBD1 (5 bases). The CDR3 runs 17 residues. Germline V lookup: CDR1 MGHDK, CDR2 SYGVNS. For the CDR3, the DNA is TGTGCCAGCGGTGAACCCCCGGGCAGGGAAGGTGGAAACACCATATATTTT. Translating it yields CASGEPPGREGGNTIYF.

Only a few counts were recorded for this clonotype. This chain joins TRBV5-1 and TRBJ2-3; 11 nucleotides align to TRBD2. CDR1 is SGHRS and CDR2 is YFSETQ in the germline V gene. V dropped 1 base and J dropped 3; count of bases not matched to a gene: 7. This CDR3 comprises 17 residues. The CDR3 spells CASSLSLAGVGTDTQYF. CDR3 nucleotide sequence: TGCGCCAGCAGCTTGTCACTAGCGGGAGTAGGGACAGATACGCAGTATTTT.

The V and J genes are TRBV5-1 and TRBJ1-1; TRBD1 agrees at 9 bases. Germline CDR1 is SGHRS and CDR2 is YFSETQ. V lost 4 bases and J lost 3; bases outside the gene matches: 10. The CDR3 is made up of 16 amino acids. The chain's CDR3 is CASSTQGQGMDTEAFF. CDR3 nucleotide sequence: TGCGCCAGCAGCACCCAGGGACAGGGAATGGACACTGAAGCTTTCTTT. The variable domain in full, with the rest retrieved from reference TRBV5-1 and TRBJ1-1, is KAGVTQTPRYLIKTRGQQVTLSCSPISGHRSVSWYQQTPGQGLQFLFEYFSETQRNKGNFPGRFSGRQFSNSRSEMNVSTLELGDSALYLCASSTQGQGMDTEAFFGQGTRLTVV.

The chain employs TRBV12-3 or TRBV12-4 and TRBJ2-5, with 7 bases fitting TRBD1. The length of the CDR3 is 14 residues. J was trimmed by 5 bases and V by 6 bases; bases with no gene match: 9. The CDR3 bases are TGTGCCAGCAGGCTGACAGGGATCTCGGAGACCCAGTACTTC. Its translation is CASRLTGISETQYF.

The rearrangement joins TRBV12-3 or TRBV12-4 to TRBJ1-2; D remains ambiguous. V dropped 2 bases and J dropped 0 bases, with 10 bases sitting between them. The CDR3 extends over 15 amino acids. CDR3 coding DNA: TGTGCCAGCAGTTTAACGGGAAGTGCTAACTATGGCTACACCTTC. Amino acid sequence: CASSLTGSANYGYTF.

The rearrangement links TRBV4-1 to TRBJ2-7; TRBD2 aligns across 7 bases. After removal of 0 bases from V and 6 bases from J, the junction contained 11 bases not matched to a gene. The germline CDR1 and CDR2 sequences are MGHRA and YSYEKL. CDR3 length: 16 residues. This chain's CDR3 is CASSQERGGPLGEQYF. For the CDR3, the DNA is TGCGCCAGCAGCCAAGAAAGGGGAGGGCCGCTTGGCGAGCAGTACTTC.

This clonotype was seen a few times. The V call is TRBV12-3 or TRBV12-4, the J call TRBJ2-5, with TRBD2 as a possible D gene (5 bases). CDR3 length equals 15 residues. V lost 2 bases and J lost 3, with 13 bases in between. This chain's CDR3 is CASSLSGAPKETQYF. The CDR3 DNA is TGTGCCAGCAGTTTAAGCGGAGCCCCGAAAGAGACCCAGTACTTC.

This chain links TRBV7-3 with TRBJ2-3; TRBD2 agrees at 15 bases. The junction had 12 bases not matched to a gene; V was cut back by 5 bases and J by 6 bases. The CDR3 covers 18 residues. The germline V gene encodes CDR1 SGHTA and CDR2 FQGTGA. CDR3 nucleotides: TGTGCCAGCAGCCCCTCGACGGGACTAGCGGGGGGTCGGGATACGCAGTATTTT. Residues: CASSPSTGLAGGRDTQYF.

The V call is TRBV11-2, the J call TRBJ2-3; 8 positions match TRBD1. The length of the CDR3 is 15 residues. V trimming: 4 bases; J trimming: 4 bases; junction bases outside the gene matches: 7. Germline V lookup: CDR1 SGHAT, CDR2 FQNNGV. The CDR3 here is CASSSSGGVADTQYF. The CDR3 DNA is TGTGCCAGCAGCTCCTCAGGGGGCGTCGCAGATACGCAGTATTTT.

The rearrangement joins TRBV30 to TRBJ2-2; D is possibly TRBD1 (6 bases). Per germline, CDR1 GTSNPN and CDR2 SVGIG (reference sequence). This CDR3 comprises 13 residues. Trimming took off 4 bases at V and 4 bases at J, with 10 bases between the two ends. The CDR3 bases are TGTGCCTGGAAGGGGGATGGCACCGGGGAGCTGTTTTTT. As protein: CAWKGDGTGELFF.

This clonotype showed up just once. The CDR3 DNA is TGTGCCAGCAGTCTTGGACAGGGGACCCACGAGCAGTACTTC. As protein: CASSLGQGTHEQYF. This chain uses TRBV6-5 with TRBJ2-7; 9 nucleotides align to TRBD1. Germline V gene lookup returns CDR1 MNHEY and CDR2 SVGAGI. After removal of 5 bases from V and 5 bases from J, the junction contained 7 bases not matched to a gene. The CDR3 has 14 amino acids.

This chain connects TRBV10-3 to TRBJ2-7; perhaps TRBD1 as D (5 bases). This CDR3 contains 16 residues. In germline, CDR1 is ENHRY, CDR2 SYGVKD. Trimming shortened V by 0 bases and J by 3 bases, and 15 bases separated the two germline ends. The CDR3 loop is CAISESPMTDLYEQYF. CDR3 DNA sequence: TGTGCCATCAGTGAGTCGCCTATGACAGATCTCTACGAGCAGTACTTC.

This clonotype is a singleton in its sample. V gene TRBV20-1 combines with J gene TRBJ2-3, with 12 bases that match TRBD2. This CDR3 spans 17 amino acids. Germline V gene data show CDR1 as DFQATT and CDR2 as SNEGSKA (reference sequence). V shed 2 bases, J shed 1 base, and the junction held 7 bases outside the gene matches. The CDR3 DNA reads TGCAGTGCTAGACTAGCGGGAGGGCCTGGAGGCACAGATACGCAGTATTTT. This encodes CSARLAGGPGGTDTQYF.

The gene calls are TRBV13 and TRBJ2-7, with TRBD2 matching 14 bases. Germline V gene lookup returns CDR1 PRHDT and CDR2 FYEKMQ (reference sequence). V shed 4 bases and J 8 bases; nucleotides not matched to a gene: 10. The CDR3 spans 16 residues. CDR3 amino acids: CASSSNSGLAGAQQYF. In DNA, the CDR3 is TGTGCCAGCAGCTCGAATTCGGGACTAGCGGGAGCACAGCAGTACTTC.

V is TRBV9 and J is TRBJ2-4; 10 bases match TRBD2. CDR3 length: 16 amino acids. Germline CDR1 SGDLS, CDR2 YYNGEE. Losses at the gene ends were 0 bases for V and 1 base for J; bases not matched to a gene: 1. The CDR3 spells CASSVDSGGAKNIQYF. The CDR3 DNA follows: TGTGCCAGCAGCGTAGATAGCGGGGGGGCCAAAAACATTCAGTACTTC.

This clonotype was detected a few times. The J gene is TRBJ1-5, the V gene TRBV29-1; 9 positions agree with TRBD1. Germline CDR1 SQVTM, CDR2 ANQGSEA. J gave up 2 bases and V 5 bases, and 4 bases lay outside the gene matches. The CDR3 has 14 amino acids. DNA of the CDR3: TGCAGCGTTTTACAGGGGGCAGGCAATCAGCCCCAGCATTTT. Translation gives CSVLQGAGNQPQHF.

The J gene is TRBJ2-3, the V gene TRBV3-1, with D unclear. From germline, CDR1 is LGHDT and CDR2 YNNKEL (reference sequence). The CDR3 is 16 residues long. V was trimmed by 0 bases and J by 4 bases, leaving 14 bases between them. The CDR3 DNA is TGTGCCAGCAGCCAAGATCACGGCGTAGTGGCAGATACGCAGTATTTT. Protein: CASSQDHGVVADTQYF.

V gene TRBV5-4 combines with J gene TRBJ2-5; no reliable D call. The length of the CDR3 is 11 residues. Trimming removed 7 bases at V and 0 bases at J, with 4 bases between. CDR1 SGHNT and CDR2 YYREEE come from the germline V gene (reference sequence). The CDR3 nucleotides are TGTGCCAGCGGGGACCAAGAGACCCAGTACTTC. Translating gives CASGDQETQYF.

This clonotype was observed at least ten times. V usage is TRBV5-1 and J usage is TRBJ1-5, with D unclear. The CDR3 covers 14 residues. Germline V gene data show CDR1 as SGHRS and CDR2 as YFSETQ. V gave up 0 bases and J gave up 7 bases, with 11 bases separating them. DNA of the CDR3: TGCGCCAGCAGCTTGGAGACTGGGCGGCAGCCCCAGCATTTT. This gives the protein CASSLETGRQPQHF.

The V and J genes are TRBV7-9 and TRBJ2-1, with a tentative D call TRBD2 (6 bases). Germline V gene data show CDR1 as SEHNR and CDR2 as FQNEAQ (reference sequence). The CDR3 totals 14 residues. Trimming took off 9 bases at V and 5 bases at J, with 17 bases between the two ends. CDR3 nucleotides: TGTGCCAGTGACCCGGGGGATAGAAACAATGAGCAGTTCTTC. This codes for CASDPGDRNNEQFF.

This clonotype was found a few times. The genes are TRBV6-6 and TRBJ2-1, with TRBD2 as a possible D gene (5 bases). From germline, CDR1 is MNHNY and CDR2 SVGAGI (reference sequence). This CDR3 region has 15 residues. V was clipped by 0 bases and J by 8 bases, with 14 bases between them. The CDR3 sequence: CASSYSTTSDYEQFF. The CDR3 coding sequence is TGTGCCAGCAGTTACTCTACAACTAGTGACTATGAGCAGTTCTTC.